A single TCR beta chain is shown here with its context. The antigen is undetermined. The sample originates from a study of T cells after posttransplantation cyclophosphamide. Study conclusions and caveats: Later post-transplant blood repertoires were often dominated by donor CD8+ memory clones. After PTCy, TRB diversity resembled that of CNI/methotrexate controls.

Per germline, CDR1 MNHNY and CDR2 SVGAGI (reference sequence). The CDR3 consists of 16 residues. With V trimmed by 2 bases and J by 3 bases, 3 bases remained unmatched. Profiling relied on immunoSEQ multiplex PCR, and the TCRdb table lists in-frame clones only, not all of them. The sample records more than 50,000 clones, about 86% being singletons. The sequenced material came from PBMCs. The receptor was isolated from a young man with a blood cancer, CMV-positive, and with a related stem cell donor. V usage is TRBV6-6 and J usage is TRBJ2-5, with 13 nucleotides matching TRBD2. Here the CDR3 reads CASSYGGTSGKETQYF. The CDR3 DNA reads TGTGCCAGCAGTTACGGGGGGACTAGCGGGAAAGAGACCCAGTACTTC.